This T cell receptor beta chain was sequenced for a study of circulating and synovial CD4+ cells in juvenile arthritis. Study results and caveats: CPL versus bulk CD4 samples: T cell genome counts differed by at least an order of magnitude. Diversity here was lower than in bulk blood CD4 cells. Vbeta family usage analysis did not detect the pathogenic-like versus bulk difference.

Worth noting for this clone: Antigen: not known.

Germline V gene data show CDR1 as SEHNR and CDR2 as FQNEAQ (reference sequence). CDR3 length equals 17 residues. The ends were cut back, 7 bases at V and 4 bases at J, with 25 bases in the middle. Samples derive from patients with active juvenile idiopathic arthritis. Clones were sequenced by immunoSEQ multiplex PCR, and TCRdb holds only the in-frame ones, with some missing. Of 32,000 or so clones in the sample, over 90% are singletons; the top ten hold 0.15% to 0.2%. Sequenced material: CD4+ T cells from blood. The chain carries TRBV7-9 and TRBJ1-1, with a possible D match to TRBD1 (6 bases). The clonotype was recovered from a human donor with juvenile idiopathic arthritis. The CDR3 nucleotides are TGTGCCAGCAAATCCTCTGAGGGGGTCGACGCGAGCACTGAAGCTTTCTTT. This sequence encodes CASKSSEGVDASTEAFF.